The source of this T cell receptor (beta chain) is a study of T cells in Graves' hyperthyroidism and ophthalmopathy (dated by TCRdb to about 2019). Turning to the overall study: Peripheral blood samples were taken at initial diagnosis, before any treatment was given. A discovery cohort of around 98 patients, approximately 45 with Graves' ophthalmopathy and fewer than 65 with stable Graves' hyperthyroidism, was used to find distinguishing TCR V-J signatures. An independent validation cohort of about 20 hyperthyroidism patients and about 15 patients who later progressed to ophthalmopathy tested prospective prediction of ophthalmopathy. The 95 to 100 discovery patients were randomly divided into training and test sets at a 7:3 ratio. In several Graves' hyperthyroidism patients, the study also compared T-cell repertoires from thyroid tissue with T-cell repertoires from blood. After blood sampling, hyperthyroidism patients were treated with methimazole at a starting dose of 30 mg daily, and ophthalmopathy patients were treated with high-dose intravenous methylprednisolone. The paper reports TCR Vbeta CDR3 sequencing of some 140 peripheral blood samples: around 45 ophthalmopathy, under 80 hyperthyroidism and about 17 progressor patients. Beyond this particular receptor, the publication reports: In validation, progression to ophthalmopathy was predicted by the model with around 70% sensitivity and roughly 76% specificity, a median of around 5.9 months before onset. Most expanded thyroid clonotypes (frequency above 0.001) were also detected in blood, suggesting blood repertoires may reflect thyroid immune responses. In cross-validation, a model built on a 13 V-J signature told ophthalmopathy apart from stable hyperthyroidism with over 85% sensitivity and about 81% specificity, and in testing the same model reached 80%/75%. No statistical method was used to set the sample size in advance, and investigators knew the group allocation.

The TCR beta CDR3 regions were amplified from the RNA transcripts. For the first round of RT-PCR on the TCR CDR3, the HTBI primer set was used together with the Qiagen OneStep RT-PCR kit. Libraries were constructed in a second round of multiplex PCR, after which size selection and purification were carried out. Paired-end sequencing of the libraries was performed with 100 bp reads on an Illumina HiSeq2000. On the study's bioinformatics: SOAPnuke was used to process the raw data, with reads discarded if the reads contained adapters or uncalled bases, had a mean Phred below 15, or lacked an exact constant-primer or identifier match. COPE v1.2.5 was used to merge high-quality paired reads, and clonotypes were defined as unique nucleotide sequences. MiTCR v1.1 was used to align the clonotypes against IMGT TRBV, TRBD and TRBJ reference segments. The analysis included only V-J combinations with a frequency above 0.0001, which together covered roughly 99% of the repertoires. The TCS score was defined as the ratio of F50 (clonal expansion) to E x V (chaos), calculated using BLOSUM62-based TCRdist between CDR3 peptides within each V-J. Welch's t-statistics and random forest reduced roughly 500 V-J features to 10 to 15, which were used in a naive Bayes classifier (R e1071). TCRdb reprocessing: public reads trimmed at Q25 with fastp, clones called with MiXCR, in-frame beta chains kept. Records with the same CDR3 protein are collapsed into one entry carrying the most frequent genes and DNA. For this entry, the V and J calls and clone size follow TCRdb and not the study's own pipeline. Counted in this sample were around 440,000 distinct CDR3 sequences; around 16% of them appeared once. Approximately 7.5% of the sample is taken by the ten largest.

The sample holds many counts of this clonotype. Its antigen has not been determined. No per-base quality is available; no much larger clone lies one base away. Stable Graves' hyperthyroidism was defined as the absence of progression to ophthalmopathy over 18 months of follow-up. The hyperthyroidism patients were between 18 and 65 years old and newly diagnosed, with a disease duration of less than 2 months. Patients with uncontrolled infections, other autoimmune diseases, pregnancy or lactation were excluded. Clinical symptoms, serum thyroxine and TRAb, thyroid ultrasound, and orbital computed tomography formed the basis for the diagnoses. Ficoll-Paque density gradient centrifugation was used to isolate PBMCs from approximately 11 ml of fresh peripheral blood. Trizol reagent was used to extract total RNA, and RNA quality was then checked on an Agilent 2100 Bioanalyzer. The material sequenced was blood. This receptor was identified in a woman in her late teens or twenties with Graves' hyperthyroidism.

This receptor has the CDR3 CASSPFTGTAKNTEAFF. The DNA reads TGTGCCAGCAGCCCCTTCACCGGGACAGCGAAGAACACTGAAGCTTTCTTT. The chain joins TRBV5-4 to TRBJ1-1, with 7 bases in between that match TRBD1. The CDR3, cysteine through phenylalanine, is 17 amino acids long. Only the CDR3 part of the read is kept: 51 bases, read in frame from the first base. The CDR1 and CDR2 encoded by the germline V gene (reference sequence) are SGHNT and YYREEE. The germline V end is reduced by 4 bases and the J end by 1 base; junction bases left unmatched: 13.